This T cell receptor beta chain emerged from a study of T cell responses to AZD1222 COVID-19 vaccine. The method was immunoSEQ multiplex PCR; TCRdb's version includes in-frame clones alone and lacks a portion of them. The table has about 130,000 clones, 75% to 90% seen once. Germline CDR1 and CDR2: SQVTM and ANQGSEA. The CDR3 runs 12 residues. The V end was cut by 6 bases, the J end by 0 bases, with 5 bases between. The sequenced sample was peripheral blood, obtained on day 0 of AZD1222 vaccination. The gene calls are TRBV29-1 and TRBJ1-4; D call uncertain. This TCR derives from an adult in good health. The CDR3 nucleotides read TGCAGCGTAGGGACAACTAATGAAAAACTGTTTTTT. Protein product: CSVGTTNEKLFF.